This T cell receptor (beta chain) is from a study of T cell changes during pregnancy in multiple sclerosis. V shed 4 bases and J 5 bases; nucleotides not matched to a gene: 7. In germline, CDR1 is SEHNR, CDR2 FQNEAQ (reference sequence). This CDR3 region has 15 residues. Produced via immunoSEQ multiplex PCR; TCRdb's table is partial and in-frame only. This table has tens of thousands of clones, about 92% appearing once. The sequence came from a female donor with multiple sclerosis, enrolled in a pregnancy study. The input for sequencing was peripheral blood, taken in the third trimester of pregnancy. The chain carries TRBV7-9 and TRBJ1-1, with 10 bases aligning to TRBD1. The CDR3 sequence is CASSSSDRGHTEAFF. The CDR3 coding sequence is TGTGCCAGCAGCTCGTCCGACAGGGGGCATACTGAAGCTTTCTTT. Filled out from reference TRBV7-9 and TRBJ1-1, the complete variable domain reads DTGVSQNPRHKITKRGQNVTFRCDPISEHNRLYWYRQTLGQGPEFLTYFQNEAQLEKSRLLSDRFSAERPKGSFSTLEIQRTEQGDSAMYLCASSSSDRGHTEAFFGQGTRLTVV.